Listed below are T cell receptor beta chains from one sample, sequenced in a study of Graves' ophthalmopathy and Graves' hyperthyroidism. From the multiplex PCR reads, TCRdb called clonotypes with MiXCR, one entry per CDR3 protein. The sample carries approximately 1.2 million distinct CDR3 sequences, about 40% recorded once. Sample: peripheral blood or thyroid tissue (not recorded which). The receptor source for this set is an adult man with Graves' hyperthyroidism. CDR3s include the opening cysteine and the closing phenylalanine or tryptophan. The order of the fields is V gene, J gene, D gene, clone size, CDR3 protein, CDR3 DNA. A D gene is named only where the DNA matches it firmly. Some rows have no size entry. The others give once, few or many, or a class for an expanded clone.

TRBV11-2	TRBJ2-5	TRBD1	many	CASSAGQGGGTQYF	TGTGCCAGCAGCGCGGGACAGGGCGGGGGGACCCAGTACTTC
TRBV16	TRBJ1-2	NA	NA	CASSQVKGANYGYTF	TGTGCCAGCAGCCAAGTGAAAGGGGCTAACTATGGCTACACCTTC
TRBV4-1	TRBJ2-5	NA	NA	CASSQTSTGLEETQHF	TGCGCCAGCAGCCAGACCTCGACAGGACTGGAAGAGACCCAGCACTTC
TRBV27	TRBJ2-5	NA	NA	CASSSRSAGKTQYF	TGTGCCAGCAGTTCCCGGTCCGCAGGAAAGACCCAGTACTTC
TRBV6-5	TRBJ2-7	NA	few	CASSYFDSYEQYF	TGTGCCAGCAGTTACTTCGACAGCTACGAGCAGTACTTC
TRBV24-1	TRBJ1-1	TRBD1	many	CATRDRGITEAFF	TGTGCCACCAGGGACAGGGGGATCACTGAAGCTTTCTTT
TRBV10-3	TRBJ2-5	NA	many	CATGPSGRGGSKETQYF	TGTGCCACGGGCCCGTCGGGAAGGGGGGGCTCAAAAGAGACCCAGTACTTC
TRBV11-2	TRBJ1-2	NA	many	CASSPDVTYGYTF	TGTGCCAGCAGCCCCGACGTTACCTATGGCTACACCTTC
TRBV5-4	TRBJ2-7	TRBD1	NA	CASRQGGGYEQYF	TGTGCCAGCAGACAGGGGGGAGGCTACGAGCAGTACTTC
TRBV19	TRBJ1-1	NA	NA	CASSIGGPGAFF	TGTGCCAGTAGTATAGGCGGGCCCGGCGCTTTCTTT
TRBV25-1	TRBJ2-5	TRBD2	many	CASSVAGALLETQYF	TGTGCCAGCAGTGTAGCGGGAGCATTGTTAGAGACCCAGTACTTC
TRBV7-9	TRBJ2-5	TRBD2	many	CASSSLEREGRETQYF	TGTGCCAGCAGCTCTCTAGAGCGGGAGGGCCGGGAGACCCAGTACTTC
TRBV7-2	TRBJ2-7	NA	many	CASSLMSSTDEQYF	TGTGCCAGCAGCTTAATGTCTAGTACGGACGAGCAGTACTTC
TRBV6-1	TRBJ2-5	NA	NA	CASSQEPGDQETQYF	TGTGCCAGCAGTCAAGAGCCCGGAGACCAAGAGACCCAGTACTTC
TRBV6-6	TRBJ1-2	NA	few	CASRVSWIVNYGYTF	TGTGCCAGCAGGGTTAGTTGGATCGTTAACTATGGCTACACCTTC
TRBV10-3	TRBJ2-5	NA	many	CAITSDRRETQYF	TGTGCCATCACCTCGGACAGACGAGAGACCCAGTACTTC
TRBV24-1	TRBJ2-5	NA	many	CATMKVYQETQYF	TGTGCCACCATGAAGGTGTACCAAGAGACCCAGTACTTC
TRBV5-1	TRBJ1-5	NA	many	CASSTYENQPQHF	TGCGCCAGCAGCACCTACGAGAACCAGCCCCAGCATTTT
TRBV5-6	TRBJ2-6	TRBD1	few	CASSLTTGGSGANVLTF	TGTGCCAGCAGCTTAACAACAGGGGGCTCTGGGGCCAACGTCCTGACTTTC
TRBV20-1	TRBJ2-3	NA	NA	CSARDQGSHATDTQYF	TGCAGTGCTAGAGACCAGGGTAGCCACGCCACAGATACGCAGTATTTT
TRBV29-1	TRBJ1-1	NA	NA	CSVEWSRGSEAFF	TGCAGCGTTGAGTGGTCTAGGGGGTCTGAAGCTTTCTTT
TRBV12-3/TRBV12-4	TRBJ2-5	NA	NA	CASSLSGRSRETQYF	TGTGCCAGCAGTTTATCGGGGAGGAGCAGAGAGACCCAGTACTTC
TRBV5-4	TRBJ1-1	TRBD1	NA	CASSLAYRGGTEAFF	TGTGCCAGCAGCTTGGCCTACAGGGGCGGCACTGAAGCTTTCTTT
TRBV9	TRBJ1-5	NA	many	CASSVDGAEVQPQHF	TGTGCCAGCAGCGTAGACGGGGCGGAAGTTCAGCCCCAGCATTTT
TRBV5-1	TRBJ1-5	TRBD1	many	CASRSGSGGGNQPQHF	TGCGCCAGCAGAAGTGGATCAGGGGGAGGCAATCAGCCCCAGCATTTT
TRBV6-5	TRBJ1-1	NA	NA	CASSYSMVAGNTEAFF	TGTGCCAGCAGTTACTCGATGGTAGCAGGAAACACTGAAGCTTTCTTT
TRBV29-1	TRBJ2-7	TRBD1	NA	CSYPGQEAYEQYF	TGCAGCTATCCGGGACAGGAAGCCTACGAGCAGTACTTC
TRBV19	TRBJ2-7	NA	few	CASSMSGLPDYEQYF	TGTGCCAGTAGTATGTCAGGTTTGCCGGACTACGAGCAGTACTTC
TRBV4-1	TRBJ1-2	TRBD1	many	CASSQDQGENYGYTF	TGCGCCAGCAGCCAAGATCAGGGGGAAAACTATGGCTACACCTTC
TRBV29-1	TRBJ2-7	NA	NA	CSVPTGNGEQYF	TGCAGCGTCCCGACGGGGAACGGGGAGCAGTACTTC
TRBV2	TRBJ2-5	TRBD1	many	CASSAQTGASEGRPLGAQYF	TGTGCCAGCAGTGCCCAGACAGGGGCCAGCGAGGGACGGCCATTGGGGGCCCAGTACTTC
TRBV10-2	TRBJ2-7	NA	NA	CASSEPEGISYEQYF	TGCGCCAGCAGTGAGCCGGAGGGGATTTCCTACGAGCAGTACTTC
TRBV7-8	TRBJ2-5	NA	few	CASSKGGRGVGTQYF	TGTGCCAGCAGCAAAGGGGGTCGGGGAGTCGGGACCCAGTACTTC
TRBV10-3	TRBJ1-5	NA	many	CAISDPNQPQHF	TGTGCCATCAGTGACCCGAATCAGCCCCAGCATTTT
TRBV28	TRBJ1-2	NA	few	CASEQEGDGYTF	TGTGCCAGCGAACAGGAGGGAGATGGCTACACCTTC
TRBV28	TRBJ2-7	NA	few	CASSFNPGRRYEQYF	TGTGCCAGCAGTTTTAATCCTGGCAGGCGGTACGAGCAGTACTTC
TRBV4-2	TRBJ1-1	NA	NA	CASREGAGTEAFF	TGTGCCAGCAGGGAGGGCGCCGGGACTGAAGCTTTCTTT
TRBV7-8	TRBJ2-5	TRBD2	NA	CASRSGTSGFGETQYF	TGTGCCAGCAGGTCTGGGACTAGCGGGTTTGGGGAGACCCAGTACTTC
TRBV25-1	TRBJ1-4	NA	few	CASSEGGEGEKLFF	TGTGCCAGCAGTGAAGGCGGGGAGGGTGAAAAACTGTTTTTT
TRBV30	TRBJ1-1	NA	few	CAWGDLTEAFF	TGTGCCTGGGGGGACCTCACTGAAGCTTTCTTT
TRBV29-1	TRBJ1-2	NA	NA	CSATAGARGYTF	TGCAGCGCAACAGCGGGGGCGCGTGGCTACACCTTC
TRBV4-2	TRBJ1-1	NA	many	CASSQDYRAVAEAFF	TGTGCCAGCAGCCAAGATTACAGGGCGGTCGCTGAAGCTTTCTTT
TRBV6-5	TRBJ1-1	NA	few	CASTTQTVFNTEAFF	TGTGCCAGCACCACCCAGACAGTCTTCAACACTGAAGCTTTCTTT
TRBV10-3	TRBJ2-7	TRBD1	NA	CAISELSGGHEQYF	TGTGCCATCAGTGAGTTGTCAGGGGGCCACGAGCAGTACTTC
TRBV10-2	TRBJ1-2	TRBD1	NA	CASTGGTRDRRYGYTF	TGCGCCAGCACAGGCGGCACGAGGGACAGGAGATATGGCTACACCTTC
TRBV11-2	TRBJ2-7	NA	NA	CASSLRTTSSYEQYF	TGTGCCAGCAGCCTGAGGACCACGAGCTCCTACGAGCAGTACTTC
TRBV15	TRBJ1-1	NA	few	CASSSSGGAITEAFF	TGTGCCAGCAGTTCGTCGGGGGGGGCTATCACTGAAGCTTTCTTT
TRBV7-2	TRBJ1-5	NA	many	CASSLGAGRQPQHF	TGTGCCAGCAGCTTAGGTGCAGGTCGCCAGCCCCAGCATTTT